Here is one T cell receptor (beta chain) with its context. In this sample, this clonotype turned up many times. Its antigen is currently not known. No per-base quality is available; no much larger clone lies one base away. These data belong to a study of T-cell reconstitution after alpha-beta-depleted transplantation in children (dated by TCRdb to about 2016). Study-level background: The study quantitatively tracked T-cell immune reconstitution after TCRalphabeta/CD19-depleted allogeneic hematopoietic cell transplantation in children using TCR repertoire profiling.

The receptor library was made with PCR. Instrument on record: Illumina HiSeq 2500. TCR libraries were prepared with molecular barcoding, using unique molecular identifiers to normalize TCRbeta repertoire quantification. TCRdb passed the public sequencing reads through fastp at Q25 and MiXCR, retaining productive beta sequences. Each entry merges the rows of one CDR3 protein and shows their most common DNA and genes. The sample contains 200,000 to 300,000 distinct CDR3 sequences, 12% of them found a single time. The ten largest account for about 2.4% of the sample. Per the germline V gene, MGHRA is the CDR1 and YSYEKL is the CDR2. At the junction V is shortened by 2 bases and J by 0 bases; bases outside the gene matches: 9. The CDR3 spans 17 residues, from the cysteine through the phenylalanine. The retained sequence is limited to the CDR3, 51 bases, with the frame set at the first base.

The chain joins TRBV4-1 to TRBJ2-7; TRBD2 agrees with 8 junctional bases. This receptor was obtained from a human donor who donated a stem cell graft to a child with acute lymphoblastic leukemia. The sequencing used PBMCs from the stem cell graft donor, collected from the stem cell graft. CDR3 sequence: CASSQREAGVSSYEQYF. DNA sequence: TGCGCCAGCAGCCAAAGGGAAGCGGGGGTGAGCTCCTACGAGCAGTACTTC.